This TCR beta chain is from a study of blood T cell repertoires in COVID-19. V dropped 4 bases and J dropped 1 base, with 13 bases sitting between them. Germline V lookup: CDR1 SEHNR, CDR2 FQNEAQ (reference sequence). This CDR3 has 15 residues. The protocol was immunoSEQ multiplex PCR, while the TCRdb copy is restricted to in-frame clones and leaves out a portion. The table has more than 300,000 clones, about 87% seen once. Sequenced: peripheral blood. The receptor comes from a woman in her 30s with COVID-19, enrolled during active disease. The V call is TRBV7-9, the J call TRBJ1-2; possible D gene TRBD1, 5 bases. The CDR3 is CASSSRQLLNYGYTF. As DNA, the CDR3 is TGTGCCAGCAGCTCCCGACAGCTCCTTAACTATGGCTACACCTTC.